This TCR beta chain was captured in a study of T cell responses to AZD1222 COVID-19 vaccine. General observations from the study: Samples come after the peak T cell response, not at day 14.

The CDR3 covers 15 residues. Trimming removed 4 bases at V and 4 bases at J, with 16 bases between. Germline CDR1 reads SGHKS; CDR2 reads YYEKEE (reference sequence). Only in-frame clones appear in the TCRdb table, and some are missing; sequencing was by immunoSEQ multiplex PCR. The table includes 120,000 to 150,000 clones, around 90% detected once. Remarks on this clone: Antigen specificity is unknown.

This TCR was sampled from an adult who received the AZD1222 COVID-19 vaccine. The genes are TRBV5-5 and TRBJ2-3; D perhaps matches TRBD1 (5 bases). This sample comprised peripheral blood, obtained 28 days after the second AZD1222 dose. This CDR3 is CASSKDLSGPDTQYF. The CDR3, as DNA: TGTGCCAGCAGCAAGGACCTATCAGGGCCAGATACGCAGTATTTT.